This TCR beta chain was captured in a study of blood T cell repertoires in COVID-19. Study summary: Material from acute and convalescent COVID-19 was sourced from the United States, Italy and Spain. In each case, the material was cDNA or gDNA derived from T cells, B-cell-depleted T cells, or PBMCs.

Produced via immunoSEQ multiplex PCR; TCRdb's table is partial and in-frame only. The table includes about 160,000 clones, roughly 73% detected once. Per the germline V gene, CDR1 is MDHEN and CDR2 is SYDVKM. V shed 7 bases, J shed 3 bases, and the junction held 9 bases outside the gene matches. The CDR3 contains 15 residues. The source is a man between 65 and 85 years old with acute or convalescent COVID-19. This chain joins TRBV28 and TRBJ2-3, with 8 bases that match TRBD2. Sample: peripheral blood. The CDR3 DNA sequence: TGTGCCAGCAACGGTCTGAGCGGGAGAACAGATACGCAGTATTTT. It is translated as CASNGLSGRTDTQYF. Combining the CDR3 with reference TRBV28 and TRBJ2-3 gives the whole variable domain DVKVTQSSRYLVKRTGEKVFLECVQDMDHENMFWYRQDPGLGLRLIYFSYDVKMKEKGDIPEGYSVSREKKERFSLILESASTNQTSMYLCASNGLSGRTDTQYFGPGTRLTVL.